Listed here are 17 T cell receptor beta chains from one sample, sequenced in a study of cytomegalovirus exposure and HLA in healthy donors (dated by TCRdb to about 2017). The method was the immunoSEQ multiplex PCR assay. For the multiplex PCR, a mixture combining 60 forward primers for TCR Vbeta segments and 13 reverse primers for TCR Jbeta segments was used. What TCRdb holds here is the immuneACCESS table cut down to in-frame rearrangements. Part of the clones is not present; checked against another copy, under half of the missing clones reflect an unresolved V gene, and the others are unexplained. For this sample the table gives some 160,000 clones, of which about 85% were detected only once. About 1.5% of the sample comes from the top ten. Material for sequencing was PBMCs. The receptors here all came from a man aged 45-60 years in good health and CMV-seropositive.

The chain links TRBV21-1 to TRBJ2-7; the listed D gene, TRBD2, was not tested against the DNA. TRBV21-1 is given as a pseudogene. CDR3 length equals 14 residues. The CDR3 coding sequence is TGTGCCAGCAGCCCGCTAGCGGCCCCCCACGAGCAGTACTTC. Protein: CASSPLAAPHEQYF.

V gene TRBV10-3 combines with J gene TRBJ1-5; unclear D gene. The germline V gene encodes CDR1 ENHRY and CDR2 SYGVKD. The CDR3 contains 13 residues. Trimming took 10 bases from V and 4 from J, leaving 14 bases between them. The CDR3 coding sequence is TGTGCCAGTAGTGAGGAGTTTAATCAGCCCCAGCATTTT. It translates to CASSEEFNQPQHF.

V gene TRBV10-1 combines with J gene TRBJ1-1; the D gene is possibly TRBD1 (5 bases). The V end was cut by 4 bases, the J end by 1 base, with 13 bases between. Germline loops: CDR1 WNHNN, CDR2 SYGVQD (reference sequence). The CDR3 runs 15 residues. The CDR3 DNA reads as TGCGCCAGCAGTGTAGGCAGGGCCGAGAACACTGAAGCTTTCTTT. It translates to CASSVGRAENTEAFF.

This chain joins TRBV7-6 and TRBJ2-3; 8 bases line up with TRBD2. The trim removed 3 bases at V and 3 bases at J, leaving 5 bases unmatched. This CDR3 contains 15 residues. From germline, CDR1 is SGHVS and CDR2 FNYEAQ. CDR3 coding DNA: TGTGCCAGCAGCTTTACCTCGGGGGGGACAGATACGCAGTATTTT. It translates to CASSFTSGGTDTQYF.

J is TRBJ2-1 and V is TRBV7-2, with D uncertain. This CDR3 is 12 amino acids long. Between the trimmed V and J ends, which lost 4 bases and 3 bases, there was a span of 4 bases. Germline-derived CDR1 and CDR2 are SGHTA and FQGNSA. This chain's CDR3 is CASSSFYNEQFF. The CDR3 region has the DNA TGTGCCAGCAGCTCCTTCTACAATGAGCAGTTCTTC.

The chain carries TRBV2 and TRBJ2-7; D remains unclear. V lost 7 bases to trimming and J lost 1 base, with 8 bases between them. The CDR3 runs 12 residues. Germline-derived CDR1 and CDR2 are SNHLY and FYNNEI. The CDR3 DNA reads TGTGCCAGCACGGCACAGTCCTACGAGCAGTACTTC. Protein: CASTAQSYEQYF.

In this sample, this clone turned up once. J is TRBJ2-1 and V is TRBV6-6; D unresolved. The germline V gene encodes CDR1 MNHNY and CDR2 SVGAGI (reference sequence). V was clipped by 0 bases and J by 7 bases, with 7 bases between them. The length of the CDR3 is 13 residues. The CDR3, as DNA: TGTGCCAGCAGTTACTCGCTAGAGAATGAGCAGTTCTTC. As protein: CASSYSLENEQFF.

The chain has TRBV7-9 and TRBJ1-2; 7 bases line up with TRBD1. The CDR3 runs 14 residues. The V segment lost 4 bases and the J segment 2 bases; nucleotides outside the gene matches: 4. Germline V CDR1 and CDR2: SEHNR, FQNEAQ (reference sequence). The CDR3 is CASSYKQGNYGYTF. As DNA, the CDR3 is TGTGCCAGCAGCTACAAACAGGGGAACTATGGCTACACCTTC. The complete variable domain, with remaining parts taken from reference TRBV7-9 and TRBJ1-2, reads DTGVSQNPRHKITKRGQNVTFRCDPISEHNRLYWYRQTLGQGPEFLTYFQNEAQLEKSRLLSDRFSAERPKGSFSTLEIQRTEQGDSAMYLCASSYKQGNYGYTFGSGTRLTVV.

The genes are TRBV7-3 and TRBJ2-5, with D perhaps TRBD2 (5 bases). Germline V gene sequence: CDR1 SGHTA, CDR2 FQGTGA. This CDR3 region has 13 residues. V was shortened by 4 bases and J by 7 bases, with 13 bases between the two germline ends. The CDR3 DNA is TGTGCCAGCAGCTATGCTGAACGGGGGACCCAGTACTTC. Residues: CASSYAERGTQYF.

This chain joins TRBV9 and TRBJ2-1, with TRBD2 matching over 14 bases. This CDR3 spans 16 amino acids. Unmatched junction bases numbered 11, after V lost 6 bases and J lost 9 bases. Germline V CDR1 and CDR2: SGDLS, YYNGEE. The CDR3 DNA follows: TGTGCCAGCACCTTATCCGGGACTAGCGGGAGAAGTGAGCAGTTCTTC. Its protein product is CASTLSGTSGRSEQFF.

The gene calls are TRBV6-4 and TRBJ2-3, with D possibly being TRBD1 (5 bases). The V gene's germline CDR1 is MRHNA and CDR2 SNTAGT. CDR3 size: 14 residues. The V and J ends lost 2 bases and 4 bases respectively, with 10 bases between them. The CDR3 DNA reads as TGTGCCAGCAGTGACGGGGCTAATCCAGATACGCAGTATTTT. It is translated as CASSDGANPDTQYF.

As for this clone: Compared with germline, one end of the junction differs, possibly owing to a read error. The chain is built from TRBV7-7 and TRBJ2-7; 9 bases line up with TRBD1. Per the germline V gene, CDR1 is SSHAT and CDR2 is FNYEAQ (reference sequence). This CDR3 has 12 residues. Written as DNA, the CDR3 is TGTGCTAGCAGCCCGGACAGGGGCGAGCAGTACTTC. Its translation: CASSPDRGEQYF.

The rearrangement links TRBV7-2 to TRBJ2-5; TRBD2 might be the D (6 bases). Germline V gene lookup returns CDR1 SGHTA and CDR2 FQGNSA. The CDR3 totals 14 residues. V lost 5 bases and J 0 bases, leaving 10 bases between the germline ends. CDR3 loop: CASSLRRDQETQYF. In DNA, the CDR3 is TGTGCCAGCAGCCTTAGGAGGGACCAAGAGACCCAGTACTTC.

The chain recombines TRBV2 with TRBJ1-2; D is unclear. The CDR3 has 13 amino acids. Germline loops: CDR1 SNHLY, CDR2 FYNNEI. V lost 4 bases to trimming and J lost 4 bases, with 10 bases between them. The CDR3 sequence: CASSGVPGYGYTF. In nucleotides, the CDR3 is TGTGCCAGCAGTGGGGTCCCAGGCTATGGCTACACCTTC.

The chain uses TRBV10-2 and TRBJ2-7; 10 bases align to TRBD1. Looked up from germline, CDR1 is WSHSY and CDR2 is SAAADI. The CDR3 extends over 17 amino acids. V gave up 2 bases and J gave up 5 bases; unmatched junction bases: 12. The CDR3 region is CASSERGPMTGGDEQYF. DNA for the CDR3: TGCGCCAGCAGTGAGCGGGGGCCTATGACAGGGGGCGACGAGCAGTACTTC.

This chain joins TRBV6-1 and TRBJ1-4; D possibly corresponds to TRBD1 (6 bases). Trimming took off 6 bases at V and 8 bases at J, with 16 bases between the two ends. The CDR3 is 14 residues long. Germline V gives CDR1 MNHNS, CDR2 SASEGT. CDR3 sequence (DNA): TGTGCCAGCAGGGGGTACAGGGCGATCGAAAAACTGTTTTTT. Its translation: CASRGYRAIEKLFF.

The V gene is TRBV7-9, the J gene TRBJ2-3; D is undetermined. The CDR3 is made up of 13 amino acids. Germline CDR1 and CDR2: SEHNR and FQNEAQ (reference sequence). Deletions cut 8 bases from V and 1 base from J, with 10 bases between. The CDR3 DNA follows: TGTGCCAGCGATCGTCCGGGCACAGATACGCAGTATTTT. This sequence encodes CASDRPGTDTQYF.